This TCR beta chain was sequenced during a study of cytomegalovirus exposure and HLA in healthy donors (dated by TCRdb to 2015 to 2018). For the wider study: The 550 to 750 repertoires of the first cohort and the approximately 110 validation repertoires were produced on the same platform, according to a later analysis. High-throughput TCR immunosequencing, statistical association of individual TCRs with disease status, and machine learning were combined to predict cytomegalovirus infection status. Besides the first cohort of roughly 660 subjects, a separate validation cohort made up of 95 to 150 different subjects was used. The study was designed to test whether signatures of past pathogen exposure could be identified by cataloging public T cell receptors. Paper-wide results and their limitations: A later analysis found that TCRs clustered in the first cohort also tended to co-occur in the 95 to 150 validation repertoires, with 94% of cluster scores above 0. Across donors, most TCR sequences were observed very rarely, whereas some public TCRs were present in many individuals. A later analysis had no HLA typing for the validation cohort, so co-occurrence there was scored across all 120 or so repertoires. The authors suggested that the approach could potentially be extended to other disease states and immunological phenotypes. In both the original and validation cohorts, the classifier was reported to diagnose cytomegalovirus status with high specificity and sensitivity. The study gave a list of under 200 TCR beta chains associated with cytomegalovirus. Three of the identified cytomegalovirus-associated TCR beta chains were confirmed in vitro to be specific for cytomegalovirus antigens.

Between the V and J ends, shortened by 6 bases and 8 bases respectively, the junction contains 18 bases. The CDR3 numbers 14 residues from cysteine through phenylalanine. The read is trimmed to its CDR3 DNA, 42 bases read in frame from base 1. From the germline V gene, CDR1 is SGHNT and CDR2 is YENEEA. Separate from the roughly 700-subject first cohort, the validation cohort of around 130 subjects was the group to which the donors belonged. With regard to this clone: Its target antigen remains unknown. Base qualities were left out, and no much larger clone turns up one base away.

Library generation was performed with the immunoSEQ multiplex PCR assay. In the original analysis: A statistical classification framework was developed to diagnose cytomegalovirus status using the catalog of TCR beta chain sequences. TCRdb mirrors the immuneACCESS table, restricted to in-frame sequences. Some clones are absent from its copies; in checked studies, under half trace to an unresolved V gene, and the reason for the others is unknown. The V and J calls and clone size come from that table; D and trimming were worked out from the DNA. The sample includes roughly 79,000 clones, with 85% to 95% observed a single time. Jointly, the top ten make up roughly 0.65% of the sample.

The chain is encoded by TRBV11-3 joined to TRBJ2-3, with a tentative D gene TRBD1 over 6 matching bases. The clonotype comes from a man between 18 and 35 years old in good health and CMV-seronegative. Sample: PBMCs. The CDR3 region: CASSSSPGASTQYF. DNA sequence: TGTGCCAGCAGTTCCAGTCCAGGGGCTAGTACGCAGTATTTT.